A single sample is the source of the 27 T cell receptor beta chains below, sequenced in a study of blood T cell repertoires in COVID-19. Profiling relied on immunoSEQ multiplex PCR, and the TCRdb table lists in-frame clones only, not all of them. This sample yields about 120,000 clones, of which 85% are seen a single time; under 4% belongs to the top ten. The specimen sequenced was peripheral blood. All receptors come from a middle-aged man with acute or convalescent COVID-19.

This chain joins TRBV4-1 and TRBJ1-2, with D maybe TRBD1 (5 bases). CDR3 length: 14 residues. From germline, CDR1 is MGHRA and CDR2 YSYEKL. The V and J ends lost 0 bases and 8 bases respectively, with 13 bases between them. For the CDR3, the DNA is TGCGCCAGCAGCCAAGAAGGTGGGGCTCTGGGCTACACCTTC. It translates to CASSQEGGALGYTF.

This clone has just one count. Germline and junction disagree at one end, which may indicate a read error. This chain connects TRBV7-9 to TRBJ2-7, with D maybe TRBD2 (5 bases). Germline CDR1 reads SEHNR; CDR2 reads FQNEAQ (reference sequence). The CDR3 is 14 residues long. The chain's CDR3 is CASSSTPSEGEQYF. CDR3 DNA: TGTGCCAGCAGCTCGACCCCTTCTGAGGGAGAGCAATACTTC.

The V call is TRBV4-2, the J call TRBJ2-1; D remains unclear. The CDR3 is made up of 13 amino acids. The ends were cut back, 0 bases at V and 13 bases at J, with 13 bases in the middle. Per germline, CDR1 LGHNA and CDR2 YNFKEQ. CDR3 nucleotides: TGTGCCAGCAGCCAAGATTCAGAACGATCCCAGTTCTTC. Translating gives CASSQDSERSQFF.

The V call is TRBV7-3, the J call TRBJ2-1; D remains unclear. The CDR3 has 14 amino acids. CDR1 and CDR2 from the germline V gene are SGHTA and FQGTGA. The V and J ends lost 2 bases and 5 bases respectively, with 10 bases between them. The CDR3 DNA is TGTGCCAGCAGCTTAGCTAGGAACGACAATGAGCAGTTCTTC. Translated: CASSLARNDNEQFF.

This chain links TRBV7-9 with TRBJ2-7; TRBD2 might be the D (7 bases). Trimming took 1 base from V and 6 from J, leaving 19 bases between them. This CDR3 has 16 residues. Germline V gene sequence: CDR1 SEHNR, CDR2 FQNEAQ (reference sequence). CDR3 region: CASSLGGGARLTEQYF. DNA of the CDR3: TGTGCCAGCAGCTTAGGTGGGGGGGCGCGACTGACCGAGCAGTACTTC.

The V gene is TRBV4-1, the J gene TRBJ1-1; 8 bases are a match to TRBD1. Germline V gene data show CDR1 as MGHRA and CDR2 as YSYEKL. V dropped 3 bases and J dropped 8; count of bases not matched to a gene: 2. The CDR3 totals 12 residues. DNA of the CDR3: TGCGCCAGCAGCCAGACAGGGGCCGAAGCTTTCTTT. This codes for CASSQTGAEAFF.

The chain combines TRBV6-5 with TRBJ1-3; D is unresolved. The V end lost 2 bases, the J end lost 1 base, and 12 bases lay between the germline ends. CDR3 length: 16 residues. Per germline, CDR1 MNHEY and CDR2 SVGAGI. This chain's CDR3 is CASSYRVSLSGNTIYF. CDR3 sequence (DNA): TGTGCCAGCAGTTACCGGGTCTCACTTTCTGGAAACACCATATATTTT.

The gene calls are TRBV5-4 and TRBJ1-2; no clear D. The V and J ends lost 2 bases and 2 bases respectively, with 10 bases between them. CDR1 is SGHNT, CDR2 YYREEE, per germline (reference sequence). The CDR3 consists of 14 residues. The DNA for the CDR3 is TGTGCCAGCAGCTTTCCGGGTGCGAACTATGGCTACACCTTC. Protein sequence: CASSFPGANYGYTF.

CDR3 in amino acids: CSASSGGEETQYF. CDR3 nucleotides: TGCAGCGCTTCAAGCGGGGGGGAAGAGACCCAGTACTTC. This chain connects TRBV29-1 to TRBJ2-5, with 10 nucleotides matching TRBD2. The germline gives CDR1 SQVTM, CDR2 ANQGSEA. This CDR3 has 13 residues. J gave up 3 bases and V 7 bases, and 5 bases lay outside the gene matches.

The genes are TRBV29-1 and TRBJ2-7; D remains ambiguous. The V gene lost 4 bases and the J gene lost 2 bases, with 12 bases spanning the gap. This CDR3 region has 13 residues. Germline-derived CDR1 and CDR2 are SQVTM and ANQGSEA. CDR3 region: CSVGWPPTYEQYF. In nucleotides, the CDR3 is TGCAGCGTTGGTTGGCCTCCAACCTACGAGCAGTACTTC.

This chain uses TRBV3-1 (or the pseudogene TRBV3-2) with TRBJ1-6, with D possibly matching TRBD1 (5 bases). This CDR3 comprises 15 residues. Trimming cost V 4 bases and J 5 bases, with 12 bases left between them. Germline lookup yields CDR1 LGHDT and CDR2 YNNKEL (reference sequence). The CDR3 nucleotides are TGTGCCAGCAGCCGATTAGGGGAAGATAATTCACCCCTCCACTTT. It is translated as CASSRLGEDNSPLHF.

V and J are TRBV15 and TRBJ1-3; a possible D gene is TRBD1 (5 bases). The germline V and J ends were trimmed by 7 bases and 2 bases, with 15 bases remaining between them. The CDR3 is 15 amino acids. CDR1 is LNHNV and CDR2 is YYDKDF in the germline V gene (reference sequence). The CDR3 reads CATKGEAGPGNTIYF. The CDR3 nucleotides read TGTGCCACCAAGGGAGAAGCGGGGCCTGGAAACACCATATATTTT.

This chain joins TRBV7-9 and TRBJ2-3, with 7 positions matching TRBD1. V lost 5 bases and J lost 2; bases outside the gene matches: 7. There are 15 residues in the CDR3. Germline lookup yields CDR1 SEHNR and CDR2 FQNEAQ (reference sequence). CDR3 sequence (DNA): TGTGCCAGCAGCAAGGGACAGTCTTTCACAGATACGCAGTATTTT. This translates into CASSKGQSFTDTQYF.

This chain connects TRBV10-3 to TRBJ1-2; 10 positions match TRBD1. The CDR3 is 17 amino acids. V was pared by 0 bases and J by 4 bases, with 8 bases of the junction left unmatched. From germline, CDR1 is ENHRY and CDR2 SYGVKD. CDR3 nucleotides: TGTGCCATCAGTGAGTCGACAGGGGGCGACTCACCCTATGGCTACACCTTC. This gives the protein CAISESTGGDSPYGYTF.

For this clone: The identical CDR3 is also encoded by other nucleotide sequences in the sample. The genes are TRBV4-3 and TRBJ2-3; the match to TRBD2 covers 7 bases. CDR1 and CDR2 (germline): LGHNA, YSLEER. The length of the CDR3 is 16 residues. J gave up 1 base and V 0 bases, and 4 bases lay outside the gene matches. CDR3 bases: TGCGCCAGCAGCCAAGATCGCAGCGGGGGCACAGATACGCAGTATTTT. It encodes CASSQDRSGGTDTQYF.

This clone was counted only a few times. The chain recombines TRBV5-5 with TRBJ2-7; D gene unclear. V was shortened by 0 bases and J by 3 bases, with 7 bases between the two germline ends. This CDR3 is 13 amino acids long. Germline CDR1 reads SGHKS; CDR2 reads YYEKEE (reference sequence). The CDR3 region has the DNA TGTGCCAGCAGCTTGGGACACAACTACGAGCAGTACTTC. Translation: CASSLGHNYEQYF.

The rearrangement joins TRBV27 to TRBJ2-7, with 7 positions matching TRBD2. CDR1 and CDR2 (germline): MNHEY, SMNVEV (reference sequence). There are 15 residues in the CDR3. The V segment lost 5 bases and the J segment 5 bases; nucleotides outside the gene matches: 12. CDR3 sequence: CASSEAGLVNDEQYF. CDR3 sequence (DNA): TGTGCCAGCAGTGAAGCTGGACTAGTGAACGACGAGCAGTACTTC.

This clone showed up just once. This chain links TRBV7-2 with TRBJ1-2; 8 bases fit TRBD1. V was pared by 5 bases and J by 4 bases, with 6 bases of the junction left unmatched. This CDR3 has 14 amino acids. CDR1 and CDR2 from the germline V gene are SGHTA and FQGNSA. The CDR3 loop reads CASSPKGQGYGYTF. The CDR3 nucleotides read TGTGCCAGCAGCCCGAAAGGACAGGGCTATGGCTACACCTTC. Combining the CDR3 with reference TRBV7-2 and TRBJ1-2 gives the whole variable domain GAGVSQSPSNKVTEKGKDVELRCDPISGHTALYWYRQSLGQGLEFLIYFQGNSAPDKSGLPSDRFSAERTGGSVSTLTIQRTQQEDSAVYLCASSPKGQGYGYTFGSGTRLTVV.

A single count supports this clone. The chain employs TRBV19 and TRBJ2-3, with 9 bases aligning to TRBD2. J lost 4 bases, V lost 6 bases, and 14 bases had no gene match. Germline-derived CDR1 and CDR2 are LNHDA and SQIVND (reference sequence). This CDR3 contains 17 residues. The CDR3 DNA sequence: TGTGCCAGTAGATCCGTGGGGAGCGGGGGGATGGCAGATACGCAGTATTTT. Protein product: CASRSVGSGGMADTQYF.

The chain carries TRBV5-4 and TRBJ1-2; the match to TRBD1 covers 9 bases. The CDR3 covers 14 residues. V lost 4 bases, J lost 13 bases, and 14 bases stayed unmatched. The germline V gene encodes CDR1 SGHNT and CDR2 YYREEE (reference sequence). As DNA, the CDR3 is TGTGCCAGCAGCGTTCCGGGACAGGGATACAGTCTCACCTTC. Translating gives CASSVPGQGYSLTF.

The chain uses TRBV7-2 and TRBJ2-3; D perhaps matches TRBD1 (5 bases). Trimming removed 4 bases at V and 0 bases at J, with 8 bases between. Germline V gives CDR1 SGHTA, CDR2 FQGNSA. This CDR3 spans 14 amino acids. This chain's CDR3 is CASSWRQSTDTQYF. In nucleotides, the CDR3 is TGTGCCAGCAGCTGGCGACAGAGCACAGATACGCAGTATTTT.

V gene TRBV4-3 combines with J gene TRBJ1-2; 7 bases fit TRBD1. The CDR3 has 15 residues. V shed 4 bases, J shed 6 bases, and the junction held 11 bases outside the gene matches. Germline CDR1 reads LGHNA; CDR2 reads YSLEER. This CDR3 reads CASSPGIRTGDGYTF. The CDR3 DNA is TGCGCCAGCAGCCCCGGGATCCGCACAGGGGATGGCTACACCTTC.

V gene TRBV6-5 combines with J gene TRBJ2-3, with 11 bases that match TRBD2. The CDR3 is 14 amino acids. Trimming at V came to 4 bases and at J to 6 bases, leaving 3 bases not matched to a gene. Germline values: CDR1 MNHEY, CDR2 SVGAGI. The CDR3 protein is CASSFRLAGDTQYF. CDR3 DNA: TGTGCCAGCAGTTTCAGACTAGCGGGGGATACGCAGTATTTT.

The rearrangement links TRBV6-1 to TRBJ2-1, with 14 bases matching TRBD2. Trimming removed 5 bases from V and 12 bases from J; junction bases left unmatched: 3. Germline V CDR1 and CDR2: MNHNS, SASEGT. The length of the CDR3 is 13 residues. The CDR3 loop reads CASSLTSGGAQFF. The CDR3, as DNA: TGTGCCAGCAGTTTGACTAGCGGGGGGGCGCAGTTCTTC.

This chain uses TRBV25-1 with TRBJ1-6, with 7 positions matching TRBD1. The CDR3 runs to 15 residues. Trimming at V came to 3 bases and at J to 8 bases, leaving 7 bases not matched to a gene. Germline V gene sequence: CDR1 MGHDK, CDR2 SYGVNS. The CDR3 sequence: CASSDPRQGDSPLHF. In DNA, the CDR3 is TGTGCCAGCAGTGACCCTCGACAGGGTGATTCACCCCTCCACTTT.

In nucleotides, the CDR3 is TGTGCCAGCAGCGAGGGGGCATTTCAGGAAAAACTGTTTTTT. Translation gives CASSEGAFQEKLFF. V usage is TRBV9 and J usage is TRBJ1-4, with 7 bases fitting TRBD1. Germline V gives CDR1 SGDLS, CDR2 YYNGEE. Trimming removed 3 bases from V and 8 bases from J; junction bases left unmatched: 7. The CDR3 extends over 14 amino acids.

The CDR3 region is CASSRGVHSYNEQFF. In nucleotides, the CDR3 is TGTGCCAGCAGCCGCGGGGTACACTCCTACAATGAGCAGTTCTTC. V usage is TRBV5-6 and J usage is TRBJ2-1; tentatively, D is TRBD2 (6 bases). CDR1 is SGHDT and CDR2 is YYEEEE in the germline V gene. This CDR3 spans 15 amino acids. V shed 4 bases and J shed 0 bases, with 11 bases lying between them.